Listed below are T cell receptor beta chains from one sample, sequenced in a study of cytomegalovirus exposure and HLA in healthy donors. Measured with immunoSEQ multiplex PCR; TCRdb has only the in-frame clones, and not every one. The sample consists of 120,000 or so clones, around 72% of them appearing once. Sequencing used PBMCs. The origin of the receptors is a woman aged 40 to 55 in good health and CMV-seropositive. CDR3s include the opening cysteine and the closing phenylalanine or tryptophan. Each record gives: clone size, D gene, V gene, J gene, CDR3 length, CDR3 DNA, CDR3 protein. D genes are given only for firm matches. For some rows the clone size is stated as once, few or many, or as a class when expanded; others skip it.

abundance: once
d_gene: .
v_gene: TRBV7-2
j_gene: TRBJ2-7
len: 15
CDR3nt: TGTGCCAGCAGCTCGACCGGGGGACGCTCCTACGAGCAGTACTTC
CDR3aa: CASSSTGGRSYEQYF

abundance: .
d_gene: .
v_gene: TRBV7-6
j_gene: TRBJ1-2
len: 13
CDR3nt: TGTGCCAGCAGCGCCGGGAGTGGTTATGGCTACACCTTC
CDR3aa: CASSAGSGYGYTF

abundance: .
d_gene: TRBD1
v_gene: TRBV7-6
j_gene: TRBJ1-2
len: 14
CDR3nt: TGTGCCAGCAGCTTAAAAACAGGGGGCTATGGCTACACCTTC
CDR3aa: CASSLKTGGYGYTF

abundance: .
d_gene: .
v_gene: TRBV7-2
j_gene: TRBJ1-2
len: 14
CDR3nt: TGTGCCAGCAGCTTAGCGTCGGTTCCGGATGGCTACACCTTC
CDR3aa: CASSLASVPDGYTF

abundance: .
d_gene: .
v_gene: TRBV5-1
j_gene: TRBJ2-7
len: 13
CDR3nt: TGCGCCAGCAGCCCCGGGACAAAGGACGAGCAGTACTTC
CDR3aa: CASSPGTKDEQYF

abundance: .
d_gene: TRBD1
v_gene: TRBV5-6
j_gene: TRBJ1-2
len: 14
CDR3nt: TGTGCCAGCAGCTTGGACAGGGGTGACTATGGCTACACCTTC
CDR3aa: CASSLDRGDYGYTF

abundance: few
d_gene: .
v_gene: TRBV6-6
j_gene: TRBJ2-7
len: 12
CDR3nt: TGTGCCAGCAGTTCGTCTGTTGAGGAGCAGTACTTC
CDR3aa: CASSSSVEEQYF

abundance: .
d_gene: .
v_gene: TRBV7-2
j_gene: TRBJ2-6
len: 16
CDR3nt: TGTGCCAGCAGCTTGTTCGGGTTCTCTGGGGCCAACGTCCTGACTTTC
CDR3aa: CASSLFGFSGANVLTF

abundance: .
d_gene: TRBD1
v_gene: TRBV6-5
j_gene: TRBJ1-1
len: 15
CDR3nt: TGTGCCAGCAGTTTACAGGGGCTCATGAACACTGAAGCTTTCTTT
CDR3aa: CASSLQGLMNTEAFF

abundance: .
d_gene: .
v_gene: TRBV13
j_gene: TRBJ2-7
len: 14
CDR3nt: TGTGCCAGCAGCTTAAGCGAAGGAGCCTACGAGCAGTACTTC
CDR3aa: CASSLSEGAYEQYF

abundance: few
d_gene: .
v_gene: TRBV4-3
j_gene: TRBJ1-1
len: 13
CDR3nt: TGCGCCAGCAGCCAAGGGTTCGGCACTGAAGCTTTCTTT
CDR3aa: CASSQGFGTEAFF

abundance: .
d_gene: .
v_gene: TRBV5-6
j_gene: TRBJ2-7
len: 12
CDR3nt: TGTGCCAGCAGCTTCGCGGGCGACGAGCAGTACTTC
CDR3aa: CASSFAGDEQYF

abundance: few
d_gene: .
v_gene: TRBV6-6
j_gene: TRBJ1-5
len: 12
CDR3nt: TGTGCCAGCAGTTACCCGGGGCAGCCCCAGCATTTT
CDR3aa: CASSYPGQPQHF

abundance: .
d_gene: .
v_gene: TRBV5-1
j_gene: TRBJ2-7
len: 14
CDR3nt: TGCGCCAGCAGCTTGGAGCCGGGAACCTACGAGCAGTACTTC
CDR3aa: CASSLEPGTYEQYF

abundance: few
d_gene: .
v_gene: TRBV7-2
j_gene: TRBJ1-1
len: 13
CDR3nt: TGTGCCAGCATGCGAGGGGGAAACACTGAAGCTTTCTTT
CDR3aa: CASMRGGNTEAFF

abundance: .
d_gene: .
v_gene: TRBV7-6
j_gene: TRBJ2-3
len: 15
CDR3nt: TGTGCCAGCAGCTTCAGGCGGGGTGTCTCAGATACGCAGTATTTT
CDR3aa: CASSFRRGVSDTQYF

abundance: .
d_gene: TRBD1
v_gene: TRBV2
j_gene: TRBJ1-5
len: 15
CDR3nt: TGTGCCAGCAGTGCCCGCTCACAGGGGGATTGGCCCCAGCATTTT
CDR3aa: CASSARSQGDWPQHF

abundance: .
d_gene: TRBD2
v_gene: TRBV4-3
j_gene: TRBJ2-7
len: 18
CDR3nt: TGCGCCAGCAGCCAAGGGAGTGGGGCGGGGGGAACCACCTACGAGCAGTACTTC
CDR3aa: CASSQGSGAGGTTYEQYF

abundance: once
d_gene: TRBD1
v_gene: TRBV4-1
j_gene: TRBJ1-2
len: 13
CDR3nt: TGCGCCAGCGGCAGGGGGAGGAACTATGGCTACACCTTC
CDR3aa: CASGRGRNYGYTF

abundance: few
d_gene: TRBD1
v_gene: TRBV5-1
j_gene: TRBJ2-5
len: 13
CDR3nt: TGCGCCAGCAGCTGGGACAGCCAAGAGACCCAGTACTTC
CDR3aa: CASSWDSQETQYF

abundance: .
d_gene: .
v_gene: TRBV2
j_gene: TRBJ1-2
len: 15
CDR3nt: TGTGCCAGCAGTGAAGCAACAGGCCTCGCGAGTGGCTACACCTTC
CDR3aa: CASSEATGLASGYTF

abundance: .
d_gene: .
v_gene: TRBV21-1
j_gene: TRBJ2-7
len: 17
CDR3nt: TGTGCCAGCAGCAAGACTATAGTTCAGCGGAGCTCCTACGAGCAGTACTTC
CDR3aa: CASSKTIVQRSSYEQYF

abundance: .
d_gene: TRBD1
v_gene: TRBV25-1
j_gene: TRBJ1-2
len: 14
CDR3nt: TGTGCCAGCAGTGAAGCGAGGGGGCTACTTGGCTACACCTTC
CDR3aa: CASSEARGLLGYTF

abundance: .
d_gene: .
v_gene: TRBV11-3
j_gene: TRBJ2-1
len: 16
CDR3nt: TGTGCCAGCAGCCCAGGGGGTAGCGGGGTCTACAATGAGCAGTTCTTC
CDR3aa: CASSPGGSGVYNEQFF